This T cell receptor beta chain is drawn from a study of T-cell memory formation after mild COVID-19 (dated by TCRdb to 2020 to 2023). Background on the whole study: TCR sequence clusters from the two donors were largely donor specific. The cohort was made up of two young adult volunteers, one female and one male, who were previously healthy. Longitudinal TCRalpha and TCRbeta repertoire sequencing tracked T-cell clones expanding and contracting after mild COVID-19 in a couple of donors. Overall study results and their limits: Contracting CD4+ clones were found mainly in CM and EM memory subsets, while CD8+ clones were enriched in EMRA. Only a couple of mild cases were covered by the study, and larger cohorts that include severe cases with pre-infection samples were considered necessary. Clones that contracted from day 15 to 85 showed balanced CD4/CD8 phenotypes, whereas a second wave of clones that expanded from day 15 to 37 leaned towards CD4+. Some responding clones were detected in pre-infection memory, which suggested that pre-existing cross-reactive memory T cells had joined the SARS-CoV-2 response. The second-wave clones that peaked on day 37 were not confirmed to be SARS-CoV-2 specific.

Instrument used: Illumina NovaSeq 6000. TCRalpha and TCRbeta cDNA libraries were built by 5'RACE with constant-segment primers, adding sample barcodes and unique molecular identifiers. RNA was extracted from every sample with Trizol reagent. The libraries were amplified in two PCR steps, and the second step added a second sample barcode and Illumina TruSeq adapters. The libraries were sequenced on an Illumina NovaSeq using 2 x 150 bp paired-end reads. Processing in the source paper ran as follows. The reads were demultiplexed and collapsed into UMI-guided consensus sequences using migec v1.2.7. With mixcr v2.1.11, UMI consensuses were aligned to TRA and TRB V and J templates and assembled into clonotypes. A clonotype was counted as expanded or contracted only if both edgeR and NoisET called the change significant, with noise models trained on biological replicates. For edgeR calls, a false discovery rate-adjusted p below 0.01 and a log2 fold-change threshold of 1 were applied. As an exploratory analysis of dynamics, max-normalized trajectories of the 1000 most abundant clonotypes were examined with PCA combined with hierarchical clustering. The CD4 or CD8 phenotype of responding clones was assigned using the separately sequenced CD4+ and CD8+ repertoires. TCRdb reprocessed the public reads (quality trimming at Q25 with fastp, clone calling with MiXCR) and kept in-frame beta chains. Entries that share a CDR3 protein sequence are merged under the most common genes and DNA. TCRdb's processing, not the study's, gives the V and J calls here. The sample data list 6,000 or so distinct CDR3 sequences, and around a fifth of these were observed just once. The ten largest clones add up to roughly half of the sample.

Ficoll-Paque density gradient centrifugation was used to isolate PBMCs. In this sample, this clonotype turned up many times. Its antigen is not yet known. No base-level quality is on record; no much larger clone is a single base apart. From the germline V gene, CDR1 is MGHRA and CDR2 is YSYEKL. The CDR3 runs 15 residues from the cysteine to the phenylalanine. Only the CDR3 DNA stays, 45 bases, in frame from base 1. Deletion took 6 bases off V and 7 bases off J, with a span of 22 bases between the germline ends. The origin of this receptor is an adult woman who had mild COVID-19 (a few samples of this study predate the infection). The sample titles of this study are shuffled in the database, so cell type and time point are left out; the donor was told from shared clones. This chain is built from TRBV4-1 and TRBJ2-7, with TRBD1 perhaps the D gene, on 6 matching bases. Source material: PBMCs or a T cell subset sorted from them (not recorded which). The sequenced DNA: TGCGCCAGCAGACAAATCGACAGGTACCTAGAGGAGCAGTACTTC. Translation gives CASRQIDRYLEEQYF.